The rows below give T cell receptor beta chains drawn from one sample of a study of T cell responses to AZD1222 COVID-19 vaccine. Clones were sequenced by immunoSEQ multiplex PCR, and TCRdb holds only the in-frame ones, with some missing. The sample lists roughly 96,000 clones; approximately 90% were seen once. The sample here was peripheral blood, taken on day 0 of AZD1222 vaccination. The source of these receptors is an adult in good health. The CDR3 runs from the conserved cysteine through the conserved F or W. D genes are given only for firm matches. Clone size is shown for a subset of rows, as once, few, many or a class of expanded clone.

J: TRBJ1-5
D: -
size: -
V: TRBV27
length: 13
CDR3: CASSFDSNQPQHF
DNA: TGTGCCAGCAGTTTTGACAGCAATCAGCCCCAGCATTTT

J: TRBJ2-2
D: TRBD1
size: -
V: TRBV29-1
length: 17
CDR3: CSVEEPRTGGYTGELFF
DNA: TGCAGCGTTGAAGAGCCGAGGACAGGGGGCTACACCGGGGAGCTGTTTTTT

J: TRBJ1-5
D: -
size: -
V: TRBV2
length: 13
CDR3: CASGGSGNQPQHF
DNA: TGTGCCAGCGGGGGGTCGGGCAATCAGCCCCAGCATTTT

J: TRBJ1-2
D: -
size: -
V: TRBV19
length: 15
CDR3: CASSSRQDYDYGYTF
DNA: TGTGCCAGTAGTTCCCGACAGGACTATGACTATGGCTACACCTTC

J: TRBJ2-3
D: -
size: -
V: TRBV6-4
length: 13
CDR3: CASSVTKGNTQYF
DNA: TGTGCCAGCAGTGTAACAAAGGGAAATACGCAGTATTTT

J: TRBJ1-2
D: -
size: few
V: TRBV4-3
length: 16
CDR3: CASSQEIGGPDYGYTF
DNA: TGCGCCAGCAGCCAAGAAATCGGGGGGCCTGACTATGGCTACACCTTC

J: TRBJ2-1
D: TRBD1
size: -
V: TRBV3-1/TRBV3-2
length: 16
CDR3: CASSQPGQFSYNEQFF
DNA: TGTGCCAGCAGCCAACCGGGACAGTTCTCCTACAATGAGCAGTTCTTC

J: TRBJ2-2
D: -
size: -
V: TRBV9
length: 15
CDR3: CASSVRGASAGELFF
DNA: TGTGCCAGCAGCGTAAGAGGGGCATCCGCCGGGGAGCTGTTTTTT

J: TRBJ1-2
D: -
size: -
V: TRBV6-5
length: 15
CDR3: CASRRPELRGYGYTF
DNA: TGTGCCAGCAGGAGGCCGGAATTACGGGGCTATGGCTACACCTTC

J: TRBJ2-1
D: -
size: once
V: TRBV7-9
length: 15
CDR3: CASSAYNAAPHEQFF
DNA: TGTGCCAGCAGCGCGTACAACGCCGCCCCCCATGAGCAGTTCTTC

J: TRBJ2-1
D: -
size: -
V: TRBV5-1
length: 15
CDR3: CASSLAQVPGDEQFF
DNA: TGCGCCAGCAGCTTGGCGCAGGTCCCCGGAGATGAGCAGTTCTTC

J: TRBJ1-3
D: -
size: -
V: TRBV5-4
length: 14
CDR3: CASSPNRGGNTIYF
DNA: TGTGCCAGCAGCCCCAATAGGGGGGGAAACACCATATATTTT

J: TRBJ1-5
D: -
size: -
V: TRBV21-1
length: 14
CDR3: CASSKTGGNQPQHF
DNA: TGTGCCAGCAGCAAAACAGGCGGCAATCAGCCCCAGCATTTT

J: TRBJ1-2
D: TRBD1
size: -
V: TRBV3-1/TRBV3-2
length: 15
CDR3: CASSHWDRGRGGYTF
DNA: TGTGCCAGCAGCCACTGGGACAGGGGAAGAGGGGGCTACACCTTC

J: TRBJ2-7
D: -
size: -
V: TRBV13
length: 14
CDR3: CASSLLGHPYEQYF
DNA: TGTGCCAGCAGCTTATTGGGGCATCCCTACGAGCAGTACTTC

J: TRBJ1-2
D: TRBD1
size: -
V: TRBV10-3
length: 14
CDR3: CAISGQGSVYGYTF
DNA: TGTGCCATCAGTGGACAGGGTAGCGTATATGGCTACACCTTC

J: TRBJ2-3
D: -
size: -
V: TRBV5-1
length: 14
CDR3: CASSQETSTDTQYF
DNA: TGCGCCAGCAGCCAGGAGACTAGCACAGATACGCAGTATTTT

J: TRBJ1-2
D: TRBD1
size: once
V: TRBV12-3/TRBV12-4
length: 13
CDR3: CASRTGASYGYTF
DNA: TGTGCCAGCCGGACAGGGGCTTCCTATGGCTACACCTTC

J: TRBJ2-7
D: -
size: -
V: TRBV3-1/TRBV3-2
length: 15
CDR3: CASSRTSGGYYEQYF
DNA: TGTGCCAGCAGCCGTACCTCCGGGGGCTACTACGAGCAGTACTTC

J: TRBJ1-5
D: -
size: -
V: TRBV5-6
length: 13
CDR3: CASSLNSNQPQHF
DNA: TGTGCCAGCAGCTTGAATTCTAATCAGCCCCAGCATTTT

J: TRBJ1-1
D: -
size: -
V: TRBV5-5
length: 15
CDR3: CASSHTPGVNTEAFF
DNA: TGTGCCAGCAGCCATACCCCAGGCGTGAACACTGAAGCTTTCTTT

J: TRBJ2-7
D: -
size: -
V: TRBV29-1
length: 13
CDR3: CSGTGGVRHEQYF
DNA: TGCAGCGGGACCGGGGGAGTTCGCCACGAGCAGTACTTC

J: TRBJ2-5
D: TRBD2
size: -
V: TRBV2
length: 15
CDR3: CASGPSSGGAETQYF
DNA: TGTGCCAGCGGACCGAGTAGCGGGGGAGCGGAGACCCAGTACTTC

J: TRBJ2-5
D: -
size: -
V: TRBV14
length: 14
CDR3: CASSQEQGAWTQYF
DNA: TGTGCCAGCAGCCAGGAACAGGGTGCTTGGACCCAGTACTTC

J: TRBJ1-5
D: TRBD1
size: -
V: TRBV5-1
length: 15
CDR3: CASSLWTGLNQPQHF
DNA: TGCGCCAGCAGCTTGTGGACAGGGTTGAATCAGCCCCAGCATTTT

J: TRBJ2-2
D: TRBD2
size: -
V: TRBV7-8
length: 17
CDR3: CASSPYNSGVNTGELFF
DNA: TGTGCCAGCAGCCCCTATAATAGCGGGGTGAACACCGGGGAGCTGTTTTTT

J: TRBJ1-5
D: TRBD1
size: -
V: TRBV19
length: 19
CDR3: CASSIPPDRVSTSNQPQHF
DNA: TGTGCCAGTAGTATTCCCCCGGACAGGGTCTCCACTAGCAATCAGCCCCAGCATTTT

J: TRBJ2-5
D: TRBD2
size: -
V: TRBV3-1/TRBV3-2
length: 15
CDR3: CASSQVPGGSKTQYF
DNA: TGTGCCAGCAGCCAAGTCCCGGGGGGTTCAAAGACCCAGTACTTC

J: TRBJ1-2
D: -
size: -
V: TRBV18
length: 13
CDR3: CASSPPALYGYTF
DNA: TGTGCCAGCTCACCACCGGCCCTTTATGGCTACACCTTC

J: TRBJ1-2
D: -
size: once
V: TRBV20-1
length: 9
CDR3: CSASGLPTF
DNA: TGCAGTGCTAGCGGGCTCCCGACCTTC

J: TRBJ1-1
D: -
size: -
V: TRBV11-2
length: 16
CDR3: CASSAVHFPMNTEAFF
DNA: TGTGCCAGCAGCGCCGTACATTTTCCCATGAACACTGAAGCTTTCTTT

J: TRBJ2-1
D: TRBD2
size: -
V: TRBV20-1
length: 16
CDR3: CSASTLRLAGNNEQFF
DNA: TGCAGTGCCAGTACCCTAAGGCTAGCGGGAAACAATGAGCAGTTCTTC

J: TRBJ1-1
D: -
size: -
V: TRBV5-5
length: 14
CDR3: CASSSTWGGTEAFF
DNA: TGTGCCAGCAGCTCCACATGGGGGGGAACTGAAGCTTTCTTT

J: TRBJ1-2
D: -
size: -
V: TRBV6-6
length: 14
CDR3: CASSYAEGYPGYTF
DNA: TGTGCCAGCAGTTACGCCGAAGGGTATCCTGGCTACACCTTC

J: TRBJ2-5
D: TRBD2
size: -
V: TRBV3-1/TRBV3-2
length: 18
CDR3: CASSQVGALAGGRWTQYF
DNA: TGTGCCAGCAGCCAAGTAGGAGCGCTAGCGGGGGGACGATGGACCCAGTACTTC

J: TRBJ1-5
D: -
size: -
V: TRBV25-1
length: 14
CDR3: CASSGRVSNQPQHF
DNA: TGTGCCAGCAGTGGTCGAGTTAGCAATCAGCCCCAGCATTTT